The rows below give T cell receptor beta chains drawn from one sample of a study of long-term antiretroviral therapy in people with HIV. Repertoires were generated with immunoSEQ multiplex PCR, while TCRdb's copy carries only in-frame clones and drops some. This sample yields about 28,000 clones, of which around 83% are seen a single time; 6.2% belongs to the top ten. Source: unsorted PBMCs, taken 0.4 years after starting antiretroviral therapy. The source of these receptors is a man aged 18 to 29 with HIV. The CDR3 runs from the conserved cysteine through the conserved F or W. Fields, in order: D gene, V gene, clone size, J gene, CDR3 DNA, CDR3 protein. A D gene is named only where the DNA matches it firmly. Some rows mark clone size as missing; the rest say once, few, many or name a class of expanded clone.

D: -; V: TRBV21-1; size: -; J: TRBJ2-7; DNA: TGTGCCAGCAGCAAAGTCGGCAGGACAGTTACCTACGAGCAGTACTTC; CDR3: CASSKVGRTVTYEQYF
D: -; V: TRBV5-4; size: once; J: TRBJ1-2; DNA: TGTGCCAGCAGCTTCAAGCAGAGTAACTATGGCTACACCTTC; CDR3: CASSFKQSNYGYTF
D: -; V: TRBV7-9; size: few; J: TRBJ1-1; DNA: TGTGCCAGCAGCTTAGGGGGGTCCGAAGCTTTCTTT; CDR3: CASSLGGSEAFF
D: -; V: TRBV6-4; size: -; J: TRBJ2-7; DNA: TGTGCCAGCAGTTATACCCAGGGCTACGAGCAGTACTTC; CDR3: CASSYTQGYEQYF
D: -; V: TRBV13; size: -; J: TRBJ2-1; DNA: TGTGCCAGCAGCTTAGGACAGGGCGGGCTGCTGGGGAATGAGCAGTTCTTC; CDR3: CASSLGQGGLLGNEQFF
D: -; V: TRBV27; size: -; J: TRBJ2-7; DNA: TGTGCCAGCAAGACGTCCACCGGACAATCCTACGAGCAGTACTTC; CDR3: CASKTSTGQSYEQYF
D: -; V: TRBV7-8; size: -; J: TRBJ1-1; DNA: TGTGCCAGCAACACGGGGGGGGGCGCGGCTTTCTTT; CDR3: CASNTGGGAAFF
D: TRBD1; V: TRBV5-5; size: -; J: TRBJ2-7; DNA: TGTGCCAGCATGGGACAGCGGTACGAGCAGTACTTC; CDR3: CASMGQRYEQYF
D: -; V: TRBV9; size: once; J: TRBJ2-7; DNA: TGTGCCAGCAGCGAAGACGGGGTCGACGAGCAGTACTTC; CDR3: CASSEDGVDEQYF
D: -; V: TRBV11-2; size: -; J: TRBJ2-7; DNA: TGTGCCAGCAGCTTAGGTGTCAGGGGGGCCCCCGAGCAGTACTTC; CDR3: CASSLGVRGAPEQYF
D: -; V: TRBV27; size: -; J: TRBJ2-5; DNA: TGTGCCAGCAGTAACCTTGGGGAGACCCAGTACTTC; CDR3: CASSNLGETQYF
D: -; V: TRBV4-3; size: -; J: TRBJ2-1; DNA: TGCGCCAGCAGCCAAGATAGAAGCGCAGAGCAGTTCTTC; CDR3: CASSQDRSAEQFF
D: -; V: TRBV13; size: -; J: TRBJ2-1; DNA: TGTGCCAGCAGCCTCTCAAGATCCCTCGTGCAGTTCTTC; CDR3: CASSLSRSLVQFF
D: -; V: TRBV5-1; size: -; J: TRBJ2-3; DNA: TGCGCCAGCAGCTCATACACTCCGGACAGAGGCACAGATACGCAGTATTTT; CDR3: CASSSYTPDRGTDTQYF
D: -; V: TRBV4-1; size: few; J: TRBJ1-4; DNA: TGCGCCAGCAGCGGGGACCTGAGGGAAAAACTGTTTTTT; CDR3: CASSGDLREKLFF
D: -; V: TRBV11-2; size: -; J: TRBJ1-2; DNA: TGTGCCAGCAGCTTAGGGTCGGAGAATGGCTACACCTTC; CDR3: CASSLGSENGYTF
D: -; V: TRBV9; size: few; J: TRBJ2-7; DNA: TGTGCCAGCAGCGTAGGGCACCTGAGCTCCTACGAGCAGTACTTC; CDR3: CASSVGHLSSYEQYF
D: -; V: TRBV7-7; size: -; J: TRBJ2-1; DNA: TGTGCTAGCAGCTCCGGGACTTCGAACATTGAGCAGTTCTTC; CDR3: CASSSGTSNIEQFF
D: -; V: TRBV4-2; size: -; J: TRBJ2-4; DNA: TGTGCCAGCAGCCGGGATGATGGTACAAGCGCCAAAAACATTCAGTACTTC; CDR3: CASSRDDGTSAKNIQYF
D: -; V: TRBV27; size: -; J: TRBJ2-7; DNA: TGTGCCAGCAGTTTAGGGGGGGCTGACTACGAGCAGTACTTC; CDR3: CASSLGGADYEQYF
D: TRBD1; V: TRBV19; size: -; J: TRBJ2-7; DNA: TGTGCCAGTAGTAGCGGACAGGGGTGGTACGAGCAGTACTTC; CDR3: CASSSGQGWYEQYF
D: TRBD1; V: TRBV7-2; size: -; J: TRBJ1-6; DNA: TGTGCCAGCAGCTACAGGGGTAGCTCCTATAATTCACCCCTCCACTTT; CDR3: CASSYRGSSYNSPLHF
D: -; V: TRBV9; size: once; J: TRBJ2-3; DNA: TGTGCCAGCAGCCCAGGGGGGACGGGGGATACGCAGTATTTT; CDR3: CASSPGGTGDTQYF
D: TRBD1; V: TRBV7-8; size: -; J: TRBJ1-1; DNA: TGTGCCAGCAGCCCCGATGGACAGGGCGCATTTTTGGACACTGAAGCTTTCTTT; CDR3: CASSPDGQGAFLDTEAFF
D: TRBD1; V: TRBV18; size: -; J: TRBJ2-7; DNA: TGTGCCAGCTCACCGGGACAGGGAGCTTACGAGCAGTACTTC; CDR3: CASSPGQGAYEQYF
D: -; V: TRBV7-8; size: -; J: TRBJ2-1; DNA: TGTGCCAGCAGCTTAGGGGAGGAGGGGAAGCAGTTCTTC; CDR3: CASSLGEEGKQFF
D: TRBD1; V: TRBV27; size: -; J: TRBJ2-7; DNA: TGTGCCAGCAGCCGAATTGGGCGGGACAGGGGCCCCTACGAGCAGTACTTC; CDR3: CASSRIGRDRGPYEQYF
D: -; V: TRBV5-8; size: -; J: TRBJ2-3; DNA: TGTGCCAGCAGCTTGGGACAGGCCGTTCGAGATACGCAGTATTTT; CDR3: CASSLGQAVRDTQYF
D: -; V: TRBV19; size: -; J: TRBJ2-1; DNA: TGTGCCAGTAGCCAGGTTGTCGGGTCCTACAATGAGCAGTTCTTC; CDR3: CASSQVVGSYNEQFF
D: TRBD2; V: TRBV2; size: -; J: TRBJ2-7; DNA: TGTGCCAGCAGTGATGAGCGGGAGGTCTCCGAGCAGTACTTC; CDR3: CASSDEREVSEQYF
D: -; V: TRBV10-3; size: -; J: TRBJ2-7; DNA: TGTGCCATCCGGGGCCAGGGTTCCTACGAGCAGTACTTC; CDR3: CAIRGQGSYEQYF
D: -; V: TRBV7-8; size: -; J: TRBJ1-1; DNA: TGTGCCAGCAGCGCCACTCTCGGGTTGGGAACTGAAGCTTTCTTT; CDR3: CASSATLGLGTEAFF
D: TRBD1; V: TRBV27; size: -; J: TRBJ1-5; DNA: TGTGCCAGCAGCTCGACAGGGAGTTTTCAGCCCCAGCATTTT; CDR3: CASSSTGSFQPQHF
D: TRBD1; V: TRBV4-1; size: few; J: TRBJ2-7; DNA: TGCGCCAGCAGCCCAATTGGGACAGCGAACTCCTACGAGCAGTACTTC; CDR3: CASSPIGTANSYEQYF